These 4 T cell receptor beta chains share one sample of origin, sequenced in a study of shared clonotypes between healthy human individuals. The repertoire was sequenced with immunoSEQ multiplex PCR; TCRdb's copy has only in-frame clones and lacks some. This table holds about 2,500,000 clones, approximately 92% found once. Input material: naive CD4+ T cells sorted from blood. The sample's subset: CD45RA+ positively selected. The receptor set was obtained from a man between 18 and 35 years old in good health.

The gene calls are TRBV14 and TRBJ2-7; a possible D gene is TRBD1 (5 bases). The length of the CDR3 is 14 residues. The V end was cut by 5 bases, the J end by 0 bases, with 11 bases between. The V gene's germline CDR1 is SGHDN and CDR2 FVKESK. The CDR3 DNA follows: TGTGCCAGCAGCACACGACAGAGCTCCTACGAGCAGTACTTC. Protein sequence: CASSTRQSSYEQYF.

This chain uses TRBV10-2 with TRBJ2-7; D gene unclear. V shed 10 bases and J shed 2 bases, with 18 bases lying between them. Germline V gene sequence: CDR1 WSHSY, CDR2 SAAADI. This CDR3 is 14 amino acids long. The CDR3 loop is CATATPGRPYEQYF. CDR3 sequence (DNA): TGCGCCACCGCCACCCCGGGTCGTCCCTACGAGCAGTACTTC.

The genes are TRBV7-9 and TRBJ1-6, with D hard to call. The CDR3 totals 12 residues. Per germline, CDR1 SEHNR and CDR2 FQNEAQ (reference sequence). V was pared by 10 bases and J by 8 bases, with 12 bases between. CDR3 protein: CATRVKDSPLHF. The DNA of the CDR3 is TGTGCCACAAGGGTGAAGGATTCACCCCTCCACTTT.

The rearrangement links TRBV11-2 to TRBJ1-4; D is possibly TRBD1 (5 bases). V was pared by 5 bases and J by 6 bases, with 13 bases between. CDR3 length equals 14 residues. CDR1 is SGHAT, CDR2 FQNNGV, per germline. CDR3 bases: TGTGCCAGCAGCGGGCAGGGAATGTATGAAAAACTGTTTTTT. Its protein product is CASSGQGMYEKLFF.